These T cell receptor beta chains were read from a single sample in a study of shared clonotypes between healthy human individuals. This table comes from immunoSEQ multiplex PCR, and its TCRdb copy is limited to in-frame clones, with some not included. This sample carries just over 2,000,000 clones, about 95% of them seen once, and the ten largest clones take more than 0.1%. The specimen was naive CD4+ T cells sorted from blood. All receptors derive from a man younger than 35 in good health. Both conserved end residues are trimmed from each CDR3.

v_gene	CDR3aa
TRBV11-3	ASSRDSYEQY
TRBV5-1	ASSSGLVSDTQY
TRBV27	ASSPSLAGNRNNEQF
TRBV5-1	ASSPDRDFNQPQH
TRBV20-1	SAGGGEPQH
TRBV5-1	ASSPGLAGGRDEQF
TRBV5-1	ASSLVPGGEQF
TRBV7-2	ASTLGGEQF
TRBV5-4	ASSTAGTGDYGYT
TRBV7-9	ASSRLRDISYEQY
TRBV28	ASSLTVLDSGNTIY
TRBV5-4	ASSPNGDERAYEQY
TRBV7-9	ASSISRTSSSYNSPLH
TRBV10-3	AISESTAAEQF
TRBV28	ASTTRGRVSYEQY
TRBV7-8	ASSLTGGSTGELF